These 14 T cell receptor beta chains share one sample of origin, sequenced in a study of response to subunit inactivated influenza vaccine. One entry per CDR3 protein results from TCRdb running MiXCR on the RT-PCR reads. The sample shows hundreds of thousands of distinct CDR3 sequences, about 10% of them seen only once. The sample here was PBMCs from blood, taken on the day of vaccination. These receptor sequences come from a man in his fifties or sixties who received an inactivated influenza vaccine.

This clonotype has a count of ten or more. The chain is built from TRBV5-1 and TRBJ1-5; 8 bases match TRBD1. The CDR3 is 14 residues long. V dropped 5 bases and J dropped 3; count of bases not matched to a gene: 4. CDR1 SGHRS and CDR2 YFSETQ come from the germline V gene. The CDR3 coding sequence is TGCGCCAGCAGTCCAGGGGGCCTCAATCAGCCCCAGCATTTT. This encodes CASSPGGLNQPQHF.

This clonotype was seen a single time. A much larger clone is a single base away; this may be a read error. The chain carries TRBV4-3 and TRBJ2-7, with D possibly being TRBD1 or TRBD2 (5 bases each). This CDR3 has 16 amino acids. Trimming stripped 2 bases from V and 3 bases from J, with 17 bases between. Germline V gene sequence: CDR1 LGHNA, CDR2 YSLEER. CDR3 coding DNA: TGCGCCAGCAGCCAAAGGCCACGGGACGCCTACTACGAGCAGTACTTC. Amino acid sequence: CASSQRPRDAYYEQYF.

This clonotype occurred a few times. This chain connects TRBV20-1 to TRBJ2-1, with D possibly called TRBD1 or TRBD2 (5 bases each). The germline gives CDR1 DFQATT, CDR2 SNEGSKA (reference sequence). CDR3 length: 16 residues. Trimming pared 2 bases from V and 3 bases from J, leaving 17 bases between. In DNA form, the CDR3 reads TGCAGTGCTAGACCGGACCGTGGGGGAAGCTACAATGAGCAGTTCTTC. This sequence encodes CSARPDRGGSYNEQFF.

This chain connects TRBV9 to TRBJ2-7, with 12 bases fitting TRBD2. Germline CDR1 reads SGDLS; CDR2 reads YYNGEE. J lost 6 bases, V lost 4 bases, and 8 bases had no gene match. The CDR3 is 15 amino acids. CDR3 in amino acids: CASSPWTSGNGEQYF. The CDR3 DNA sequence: TGTGCCAGCAGCCCATGGACTAGCGGGAATGGCGAGCAGTACTTC.

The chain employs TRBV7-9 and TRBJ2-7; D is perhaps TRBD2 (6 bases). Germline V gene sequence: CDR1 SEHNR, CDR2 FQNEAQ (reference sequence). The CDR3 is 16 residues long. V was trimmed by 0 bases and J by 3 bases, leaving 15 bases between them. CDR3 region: CASSLAEGVGHYEQYF. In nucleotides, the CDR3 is TGTGCCAGCAGCTTAGCGGAGGGTGTCGGGCACTACGAGCAGTACTTC.

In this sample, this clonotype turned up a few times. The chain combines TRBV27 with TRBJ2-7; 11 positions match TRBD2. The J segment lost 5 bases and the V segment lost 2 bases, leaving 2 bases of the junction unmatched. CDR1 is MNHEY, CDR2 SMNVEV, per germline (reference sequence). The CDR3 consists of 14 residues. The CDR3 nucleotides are TGTGCCAGCAGTTTAATAGCGGGAGGGAACGAGCAGTACTTC. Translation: CASSLIAGGNEQYF.

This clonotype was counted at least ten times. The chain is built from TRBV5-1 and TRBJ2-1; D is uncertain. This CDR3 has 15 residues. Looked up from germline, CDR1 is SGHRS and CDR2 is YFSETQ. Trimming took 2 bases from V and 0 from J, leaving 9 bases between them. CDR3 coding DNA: TGCGCCAGCAGCTTCGCCGTGAGCTCCTACAATGAGCAGTTCTTC. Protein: CASSFAVSSYNEQFF.

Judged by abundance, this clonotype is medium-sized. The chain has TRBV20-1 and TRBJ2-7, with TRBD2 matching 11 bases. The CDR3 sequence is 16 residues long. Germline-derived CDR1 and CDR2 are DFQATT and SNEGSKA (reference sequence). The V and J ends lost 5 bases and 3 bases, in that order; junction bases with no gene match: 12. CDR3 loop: CSAANALAGAHYEQYF. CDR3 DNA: TGCAGTGCTGCCAACGCACTAGCGGGAGCCCACTACGAGCAGTACTTC.

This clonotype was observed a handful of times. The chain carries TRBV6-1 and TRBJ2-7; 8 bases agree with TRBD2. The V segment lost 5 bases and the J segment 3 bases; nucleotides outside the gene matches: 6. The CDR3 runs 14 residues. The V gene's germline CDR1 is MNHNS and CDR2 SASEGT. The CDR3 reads CASSSRGGGYEQYF. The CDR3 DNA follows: TGTGCCAGCAGTAGCCGGGGGGGTGGCTACGAGCAGTACTTC.

The DNA of the CDR3 is TGTGCCAGCAGACCAGGGGGCAATTACAATGAGCAGTTCTTC. Its protein product is CASRPGGNYNEQFF. V is TRBV6-2 or TRBV6-3 and J is TRBJ2-1, with 8 bases matching TRBD1. Germline lookup yields CDR1 MNHEY and CDR2 SVGEGT. V shed 6 bases, J shed 4 bases, and the junction held 5 bases outside the gene matches. The CDR3 spans 14 residues.

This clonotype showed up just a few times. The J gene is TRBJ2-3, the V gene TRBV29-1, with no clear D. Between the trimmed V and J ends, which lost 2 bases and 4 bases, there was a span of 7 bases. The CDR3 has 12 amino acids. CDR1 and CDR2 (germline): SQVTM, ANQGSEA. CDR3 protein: CSVELVSDTQYF. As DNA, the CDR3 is TGCAGCGTTGAACTAGTATCAGATACGCAGTATTTT.

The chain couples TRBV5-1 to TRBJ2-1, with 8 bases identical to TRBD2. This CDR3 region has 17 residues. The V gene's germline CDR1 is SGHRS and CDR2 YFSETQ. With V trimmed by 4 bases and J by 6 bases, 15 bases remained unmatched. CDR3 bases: TGCGCCAGCAGCCGGGGGGCTGGTGCGGGAGGATTCAATGAGCAGTTCTTC. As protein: CASSRGAGAGGFNEQFF. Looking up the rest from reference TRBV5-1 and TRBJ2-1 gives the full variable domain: KAGVTQTPRYLIKTRGQQVTLSCSPISGHRSVSWYQQTPGQGLQFLFEYFSETQRNKGNFPGRFSGRQFSNSRSEMNVSTLELGDSALYLCASSRGAGAGGFNEQFFGPGTRLTVL.

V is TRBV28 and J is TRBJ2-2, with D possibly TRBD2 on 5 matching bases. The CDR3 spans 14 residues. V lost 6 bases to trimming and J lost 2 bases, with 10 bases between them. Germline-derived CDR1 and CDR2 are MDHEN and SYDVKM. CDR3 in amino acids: CASSDRGNTGELFF. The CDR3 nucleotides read TGTGCCAGCAGCGACCGGGGTAACACCGGGGAGCTGTTTTTT.

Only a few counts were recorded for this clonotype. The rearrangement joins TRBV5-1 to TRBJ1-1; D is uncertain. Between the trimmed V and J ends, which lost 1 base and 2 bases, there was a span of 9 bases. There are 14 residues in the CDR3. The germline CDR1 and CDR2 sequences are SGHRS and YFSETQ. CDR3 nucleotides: TGCGCCAGCAGCTTGAAGTCGCCAAACACTGAAGCTTTCTTT. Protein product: CASSLKSPNTEAFF.